This T cell receptor beta chain is from a study of T cell changes during pregnancy in multiple sclerosis. The CDR3 is 17 residues long. The table came from immunoSEQ multiplex PCR; TCRdb's copy has only in-frame clones and leaves some out. The sample includes 60,000 to 65,000 clones, about 90% of them seen just once. V is TRBV21-1 and J is TRBJ2-2; TRBD1, the D gene given by the table, was not confirmed from the DNA. TRBV21-1 is annotated as a pseudogene. The sequencing used peripheral blood, collected in the first trimester of pregnancy. The TCR comes from a female donor with multiple sclerosis, enrolled in a pregnancy study. The CDR3 bases are TGTGCCAGCAGCAAAGCGGAGGGGGCAGTAAACACCGGGGAGCTGTTTTTT. It is translated as CASSKAEGAVNTGELFF.